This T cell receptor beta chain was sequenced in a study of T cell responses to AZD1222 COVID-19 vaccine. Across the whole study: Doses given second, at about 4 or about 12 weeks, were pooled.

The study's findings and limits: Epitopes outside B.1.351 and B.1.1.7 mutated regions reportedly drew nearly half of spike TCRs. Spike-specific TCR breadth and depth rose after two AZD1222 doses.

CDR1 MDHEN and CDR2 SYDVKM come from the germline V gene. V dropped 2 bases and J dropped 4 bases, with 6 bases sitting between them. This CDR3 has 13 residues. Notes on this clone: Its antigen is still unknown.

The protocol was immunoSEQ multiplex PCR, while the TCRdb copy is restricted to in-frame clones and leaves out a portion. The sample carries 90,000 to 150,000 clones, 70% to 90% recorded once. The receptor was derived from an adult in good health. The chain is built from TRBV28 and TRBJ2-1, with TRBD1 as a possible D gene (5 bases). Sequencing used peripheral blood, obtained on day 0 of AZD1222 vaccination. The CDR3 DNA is TGTGCCAGCAGTTTAGACAGTTACAATGAGCAGTTCTTC. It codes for CASSLDSYNEQFF.